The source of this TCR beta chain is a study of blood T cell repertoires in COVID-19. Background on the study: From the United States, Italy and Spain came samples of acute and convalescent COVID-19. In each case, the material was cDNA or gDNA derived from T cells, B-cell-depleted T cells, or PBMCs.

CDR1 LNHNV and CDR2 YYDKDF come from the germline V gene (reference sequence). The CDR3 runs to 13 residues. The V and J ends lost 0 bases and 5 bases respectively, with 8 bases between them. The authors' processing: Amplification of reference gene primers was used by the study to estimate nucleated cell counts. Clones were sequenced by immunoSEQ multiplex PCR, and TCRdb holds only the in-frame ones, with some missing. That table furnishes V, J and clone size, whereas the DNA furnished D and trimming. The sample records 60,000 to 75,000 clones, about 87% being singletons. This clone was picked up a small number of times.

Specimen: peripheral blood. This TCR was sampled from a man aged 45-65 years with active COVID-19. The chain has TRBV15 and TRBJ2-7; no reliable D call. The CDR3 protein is CATSRDYRDEQYF. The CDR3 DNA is TGTGCCACCAGCAGAGACTACCGGGACGAGCAGTACTTC.